This TCR beta chain was observed in a study of CD4 T cells in relation to SARS-CoV-2 and coronaviruses. Study at large: After about nine days of antigen culture, PBMC TCR beta CDR3s were sequenced. Convalescent patients were fewer than ten males and 4 females; two were Hispanic.

A word on this clone: Antigen unknown.

Trimming cost V 9 bases and J 5 bases; bases outside gene matches: 4. The CDR3 is 13 amino acids. Germline values: CDR1 LNHDA, CDR2 SQIVND (reference sequence). Data came from immunoSEQ multiplex PCR; TCRdb stores just in-frame clones and leaves some out. Of tens of thousands of clones in the sample, 77% were seen once. Naive and memory CD4+ T cells came from enriched cryopreserved PBMCs. The sequence was collected from an adult with COVID-19. The material sequenced was memory CD4+ T cells from PBMCs, cultured in vitro. The chain has TRBV19 and TRBJ1-4, with 9 bases fitting TRBD1. As DNA, the CDR3 is TGTGCCAGCCGGGACAGGGTGAATGAAAAACTGTTTTTT. Its translation is CASRDRVNEKLFF.